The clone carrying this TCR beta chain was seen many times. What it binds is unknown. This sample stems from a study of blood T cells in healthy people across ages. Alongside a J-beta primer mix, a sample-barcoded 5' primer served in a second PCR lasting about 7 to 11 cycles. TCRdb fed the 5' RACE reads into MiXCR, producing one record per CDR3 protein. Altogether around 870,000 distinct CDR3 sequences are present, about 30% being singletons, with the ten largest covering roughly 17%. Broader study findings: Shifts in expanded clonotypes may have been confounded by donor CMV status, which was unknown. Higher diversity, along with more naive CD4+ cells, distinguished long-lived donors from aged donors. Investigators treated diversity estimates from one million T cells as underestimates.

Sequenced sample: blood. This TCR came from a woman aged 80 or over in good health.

CDR3 sequence (DNA): TGTGCCAGCAGCCGTGGAGGAGGGGAATTAGAGACCCAGTACTTC. This sequence encodes CASSRGGGELETQYF. This chain connects TRBV5-6 to TRBJ2-5; possibly TRBD2 for D (6 bases). V gave up 4 bases and J gave up 4 bases, with 17 bases separating them. CDR3 size: 15 residues. Germline CDR1 SGHDT, CDR2 YYEEEE.